This T cell receptor (beta chain) was profiled in a study of PD-L1 blockade in urothelial cancer. Study context: Median T cell yield from blood was approximately 130,000.

V lost 8 bases and J 2 bases, leaving 10 bases between the germline ends. Germline CDR1 and CDR2: LNHDA and SQIVND (reference sequence). CDR3 length: 12 amino acids. Time point described: peripheral blood 6 weeks after treatment start. TCRdb's copy holds only in-frame clones and misses some; the assay was immunoSEQ multiplex PCR. In the table there are fewer than 90,000 clones, approximately 90% of which are singletons. The chain links TRBV19 to TRBJ2-7; perhaps TRBD1 as D (5 bases). The sequence came from an elderly woman with urothelial cancer. Specimen: PBMCs, collected around atezolizumab (anti-PD-L1) treatment. CDR3 loop: CASVGETYEQYF. CDR3 coding DNA: TGTGCCAGTGTAGGGGAAACCTACGAGCAGTACTTC.